This T cell receptor (beta chain) was obtained from a study of OX40 agonist ivuxolimab in advanced cancers. About the study: Three individuals attained partial responses, comprising one hepatocellular carcinoma case and two cutaneous melanoma cases. Study-wide findings and caveats: Expanded clones belonging to CD8+ T cells outnumbered, on average, those of CD4+. Clones of CD4+ and CD8+ blood T cells grew by week 6 at doses of 0.1 to 3.0 mg/kg.

The junction had 6 bases not matched to a gene; V was cut back by 5 bases and J by 3 bases. The CDR3 covers 15 residues. Germline loops: CDR1 LGHNA, CDR2 YNFKEQ. Worth noting for this clone: Its antigen is still unknown.

Some clones are missing from TCRdb's copy, which holds only in-frame ones; the method was immunoSEQ multiplex PCR. The sample lists under 70,000 clones, about nine tenths seen once, with about 1% in the top ten. Anyone with autoimmune disease history or systemic immunosuppression was excluded. The TCR originated in an adult with an advanced solid tumor such as melanoma, head and neck, liver or kidney cancer. This chain links TRBV4-2 with TRBJ2-2; 7 bases fit TRBD2. This specimen was CD4+ or CD8+ T cells sorted from blood, taken in a trial of the OX40 agonist ivuxolimab. The CDR3 protein is CASSSSGRYTGELFF. The CDR3, as DNA: TGTGCCAGCAGCAGTAGCGGGCGTTACACCGGGGAGCTGTTTTTT.